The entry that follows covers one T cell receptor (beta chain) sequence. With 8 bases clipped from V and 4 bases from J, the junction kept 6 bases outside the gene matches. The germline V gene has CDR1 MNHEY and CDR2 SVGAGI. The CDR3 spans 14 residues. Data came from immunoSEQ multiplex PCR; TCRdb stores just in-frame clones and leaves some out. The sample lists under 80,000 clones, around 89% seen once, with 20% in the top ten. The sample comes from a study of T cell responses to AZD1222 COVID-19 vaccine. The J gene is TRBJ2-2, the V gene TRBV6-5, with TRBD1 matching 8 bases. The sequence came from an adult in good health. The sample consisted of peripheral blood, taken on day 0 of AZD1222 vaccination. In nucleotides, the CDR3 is TGTGCCAGCCAGGGGGCGCGTGGCACCGGGGAGCTGTTTTTT. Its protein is CASQGARGTGELFF.